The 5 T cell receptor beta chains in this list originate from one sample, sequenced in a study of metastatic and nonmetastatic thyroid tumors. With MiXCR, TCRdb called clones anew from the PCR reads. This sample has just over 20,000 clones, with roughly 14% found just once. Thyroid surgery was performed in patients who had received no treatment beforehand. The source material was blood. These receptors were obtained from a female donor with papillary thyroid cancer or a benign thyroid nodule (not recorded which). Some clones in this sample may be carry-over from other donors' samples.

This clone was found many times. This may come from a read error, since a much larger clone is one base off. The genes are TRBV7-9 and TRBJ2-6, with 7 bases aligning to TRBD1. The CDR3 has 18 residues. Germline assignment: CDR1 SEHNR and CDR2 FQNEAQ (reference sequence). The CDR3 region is CASSSGGTSLFGANVLPF. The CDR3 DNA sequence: TGTGCCAGCAGCTCAGGGGGTACATCCCTCTTTGGGGCCAACGTCCTGCCTTTC.

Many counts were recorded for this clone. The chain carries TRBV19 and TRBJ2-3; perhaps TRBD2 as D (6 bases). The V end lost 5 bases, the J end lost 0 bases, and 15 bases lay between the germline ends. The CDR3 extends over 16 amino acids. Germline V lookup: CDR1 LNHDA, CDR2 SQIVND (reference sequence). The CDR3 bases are TGTGCCAGTAGTCCGGGACGTCGGGGGAGCACAGATACGCAGTATTTT. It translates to CASSPGRRGSTDTQYF.

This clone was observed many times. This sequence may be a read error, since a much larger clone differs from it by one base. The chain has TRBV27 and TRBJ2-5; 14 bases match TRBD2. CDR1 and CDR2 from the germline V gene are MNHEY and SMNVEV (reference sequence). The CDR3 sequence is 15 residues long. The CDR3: CACSPGTSGGETQYF. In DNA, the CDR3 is TGTGCCTGCAGTCCCGGGACTAGCGGGGGAGAGACCCAGTACTTC.

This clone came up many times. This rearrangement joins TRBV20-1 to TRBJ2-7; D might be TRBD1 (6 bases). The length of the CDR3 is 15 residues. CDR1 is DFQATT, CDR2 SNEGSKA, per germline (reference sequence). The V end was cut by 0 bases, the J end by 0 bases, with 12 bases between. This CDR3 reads CSARDLSDSSYEQYF. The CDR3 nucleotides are TGCAGTGCTAGAGATCTTTCGGACAGCTCCTACGAGCAGTACTTC.

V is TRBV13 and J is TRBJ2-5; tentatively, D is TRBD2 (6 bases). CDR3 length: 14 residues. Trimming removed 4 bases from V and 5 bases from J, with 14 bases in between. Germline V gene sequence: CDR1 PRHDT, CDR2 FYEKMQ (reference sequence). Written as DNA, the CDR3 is TGTGCCAGCAGCTCTAGCGCGTCTTGGGAGACCCAGTACTTC. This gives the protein CASSSSASWETQYF.